One sample yielded the 14 T cell receptor beta chains listed below, sequenced in a study of OX40 agonist ivuxolimab in advanced cancers. The protocol was immunoSEQ multiplex PCR, while the TCRdb copy is restricted to in-frame clones and leaves out a portion. This sample has fewer than 90,000 clones, with around 86% found just once. The material sequenced was CD4+ or CD8+ T cells sorted from blood, taken in a trial of the OX40 agonist ivuxolimab. The source of these receptors is an adult with an advanced solid tumor such as melanoma, head and neck, liver or kidney cancer.

This clone showed up just a few times. The V and J genes are TRBV10-3 and TRBJ1-6; D might be TRBD1 (5 bases). V lost 8 bases, J lost 5 bases, and 10 bases lay in between. Germline V gene data show CDR1 as ENHRY and CDR2 as SYGVKD. The CDR3 sequence is 13 residues long. The CDR3 spells CAIGSGHNSPLHF. In nucleotides, the CDR3 is TGTGCCATCGGGTCAGGGCATAATTCACCCCTCCACTTT.

The rearrangement uses TRBV19 and TRBJ2-7; tentatively, D is TRBD2 (5 bases). CDR3 size: 16 residues. The V gene's germline CDR1 is LNHDA and CDR2 SQIVND (reference sequence). Trimming pared 3 bases from V and 5 bases from J, leaving 20 bases between. As DNA, the CDR3 is TGTGCCAGTAGTATTCGGTCGGCTAGCATATACAACGAGCAGTACTTC. Translated, it gives CASSIRSASIYNEQYF.

This chain uses TRBV5-1 with TRBJ2-1; D is unclear. Germline V lookup: CDR1 SGHRS, CDR2 YFSETQ. The germline V and J ends were trimmed by 4 bases and 8 bases, with 16 bases remaining between them. The CDR3 runs to 14 residues. CDR3 in amino acids: CASSDPNLMDEQFF. The CDR3 DNA follows: TGCGCCAGCAGCGACCCCAACTTGATGGATGAGCAGTTCTTC.

The rearrangement uses TRBV7-2 and TRBJ2-3, with 8 bases that match TRBD2. Germline lookup yields CDR1 SGHTA and CDR2 FQGNSA. The V and J ends lost 1 base and 6 bases, in that order; junction bases with no gene match: 6. This CDR3 comprises 15 residues. The DNA of the CDR3 is TGTGCCAGCAGCTTAGGAGGGAGGACTAGCGATACGCAGTATTTT. Protein sequence: CASSLGGRTSDTQYF.

The J gene is TRBJ2-5, the V gene TRBV6-1; 9 nucleotides line up with TRBD1. Matching the DNA end better, TRBJ2-7 makes the J call doubtful. CDR3 length: 15 residues. The germline CDR1 and CDR2 sequences are MNHNS and SASEGT. The CDR3 sequence is CASNHPGQGPLEQYF. CDR3 bases: TGTGCCAGCAACCACCCGGGACAGGGACCACTCGAGCAGTACTTC.

CDR3 sequence: CASSYSLGRSETQYF. CDR3 DNA sequence: TGTGCCAGCAGTTACTCGTTGGGCAGGTCGGAGACCCAGTACTTC. The chain employs TRBV6-5 and TRBJ2-5; no definite D call. V was shortened by 0 bases and J by 5 bases, with 13 bases between the two germline ends. This CDR3 has 15 residues. Germline CDR1 MNHEY, CDR2 SVGAGI.

V usage is TRBV7-8 and J usage is TRBJ2-3, with a weak D call TRBD2 (5 bases). V was trimmed by 11 bases and J by 6 bases, leaving 21 bases between them. The CDR3 is 14 amino acids. The germline V gene has CDR1 SGHVS and CDR2 FQNEAQ. This chain's CDR3 is CAGSRGPRFDTQYF. CDR3 bases: TGTGCCGGCTCGAGAGGGCCCCGCTTTGATACGCAGTATTTT.

This clone was observed a single time. This rearrangement joins TRBV11-2 to TRBJ1-2; 8 bases are a match to TRBD1. V was pared by 0 bases and J by 8 bases, with 8 bases of the junction left unmatched. Germline values: CDR1 SGHAT, CDR2 FQNNGV. The CDR3 spans 15 residues. The CDR3 sequence: CASSLDFSGGKGYTF. As DNA, the CDR3 is TGTGCCAGCAGCTTAGATTTCTCAGGGGGCAAGGGCTACACCTTC.

This chain joins TRBV4-3 and TRBJ1-6; 8 bases are a match to TRBD1. Germline CDR1 is LGHNA and CDR2 is YSLEER. V was clipped by 1 base and J by 10 bases; unmatched bases: 15. The CDR3 has 18 amino acids. CDR3 loop: CASSQGLQGAGGRSPLHF. DNA of the CDR3: TGCGCCAGCAGCCAAGGCCTCCAGGGGGCAGGTGGAAGATCACCCCTCCACTTT.

This rearrangement joins TRBV11-2 to TRBJ2-3; 7 nucleotides line up with TRBD1. The V gene end was trimmed by 4 bases and the J gene end by 4 bases; junction bases not matched to a gene: 2. Germline V gene lookup returns CDR1 SGHAT and CDR2 FQNNGV. The CDR3 is made up of 13 amino acids. In DNA form, the CDR3 reads TGTGCCAGCAGCTCACAGGGGTCAGATACGCAGTATTTT. Protein sequence: CASSSQGSDTQYF.

J is TRBJ1-1 and V is TRBV27; D remains ambiguous. Per the germline V gene, CDR1 is MNHEY and CDR2 is SMNVEV (reference sequence). CDR3 length: 13 residues. The V and J ends lost 8 bases and 0 bases respectively, with 10 bases between them. CDR3 amino acids: CASGHNLNTEAFF. The CDR3 DNA is TGTGCCAGCGGGCACAATCTGAACACTGAAGCTTTCTTT.

This clone was found once. The V gene is TRBV7-8, the J gene TRBJ2-3; the D is unclear. Germline V gene sequence: CDR1 SGHVS, CDR2 FQNEAQ. Trimming cost V 5 bases and J 1 base, with 10 bases left between them. The CDR3 is made up of 14 amino acids. The chain's CDR3 is CASSPTRGTDTQYF. The CDR3 bases are TGTGCCAGCAGCCCTACCCGGGGCACAGATACGCAGTATTTT.

The J gene is TRBJ1-1, the V gene TRBV4-2; no reliable D call. Trimming took 1 base from V and 7 from J, leaving 19 bases between them. Germline CDR1 LGHNA, CDR2 YNFKEQ. The CDR3 is 16 amino acids. In DNA form, the CDR3 reads TGTGCCAGCAGCCAAGTTAGCCTCATCCTAAAGAGTGAAGCTTTCTTT. Protein: CASSQVSLILKSEAFF.

The chain carries TRBV7-6 and TRBJ2-5; 8 bases fit TRBD1. CDR3 size: 17 residues. J lost 0 bases, V lost 5 bases, and 11 bases had no gene match. Germline CDR1 SGHVS, CDR2 FNYEAQ. The CDR3 DNA reads TGTGCCAGCAGCCCGCAAGGGACAGGAAACTACCAAGAGACCCAGTACTTC. It translates to CASSPQGTGNYQETQYF.